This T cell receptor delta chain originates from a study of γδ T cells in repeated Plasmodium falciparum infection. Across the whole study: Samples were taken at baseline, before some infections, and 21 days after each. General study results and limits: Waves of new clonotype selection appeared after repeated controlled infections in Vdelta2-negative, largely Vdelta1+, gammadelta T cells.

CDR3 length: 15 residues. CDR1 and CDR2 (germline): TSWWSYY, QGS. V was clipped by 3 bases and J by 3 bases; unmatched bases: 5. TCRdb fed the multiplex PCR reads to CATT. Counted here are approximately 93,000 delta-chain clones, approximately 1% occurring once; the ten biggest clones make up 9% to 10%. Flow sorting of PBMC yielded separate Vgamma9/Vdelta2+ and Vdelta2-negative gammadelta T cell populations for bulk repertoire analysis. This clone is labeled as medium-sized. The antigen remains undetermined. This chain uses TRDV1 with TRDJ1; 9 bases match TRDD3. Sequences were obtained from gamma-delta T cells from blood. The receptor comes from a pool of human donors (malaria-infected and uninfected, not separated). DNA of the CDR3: TGTGCTCTTGGGGAGAGGTGGGGGATATCCGATAAACTCATCTTT. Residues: CALGERWGISDKLIF.